The rows below give T cell receptor beta chains drawn from one sample of a study of shared clonotypes between healthy human individuals. TCRdb keeps only in-frame clones here, not all; method: immunoSEQ multiplex PCR. Found here are about 1 million clones, roughly 80% of them singletons; the top ten hold 1.4%. What was sequenced was memory CD4+ T cells sorted from blood. These receptors came from a man between 18 and 35 years old in good health. CDR3s include the opening cysteine and the closing phenylalanine or tryptophan. A D gene is named only where the DNA matches it firmly. The size of a clone is reported for some rows only, either as once, few or many, or as a class for expanded clones.

-	TRBV28	TRBJ1-1	few	TGTGCCAGCAGTCAAAAGAACACTGAAGCTTTCTTT	CASSQKNTEAFF
-	TRBV11-2	TRBJ2-2	-	TGTGCCAGCAGCTTAGATTGGAGCGCCGGGGAGCTGTTTTTT	CASSLDWSAGELFF
TRBD1	TRBV6-1	TRBJ1-6	-	TGTGCCAGCGAAATCCGGGACAGGGATGGTTCACCCCTCCACTTT	CASEIRDRDGSPLHF
TRBD1	TRBV9	TRBJ2-5	-	TGTGCCAGCAGCGAGCGTGGGACAGATAAAGAGACCCAGTACTTC	CASSERGTDKETQYF
TRBD1	TRBV27	TRBJ2-7	-	TGTGCTCAACTGTCCCGGGACAGGATCTTCGAGCAGTACTTC	CAQLSRDRIFEQYF
TRBD1	TRBV29-1	TRBJ1-1	-	TGCAGCGTCCGAAGGGACAGGATGAACACTGAAGCTTTCTTT	CSVRRDRMNTEAFF
-	TRBV18	TRBJ1-3	once	TGTGCCAGCTCACCGGACGGTAATAATGGAAACACCATATATTTT	CASSPDGNNGNTIYF
TRBD1	TRBV7-9	TRBJ2-2	once	TGTGCCAGCAGCACCGCCGGGACAGGGGTCACCGGGGAGCTGTTTTTT	CASSTAGTGVTGELFF
-	TRBV6-1	TRBJ2-5	-	TGTGCCAGCAGTGAAGAACACACTTTGAGGACCCAGTACTTC	CASSEEHTLRTQYF
TRBD1	TRBV5-4	TRBJ1-1	-	TGTGCCAGCAGCCTAGACAGGGGTGGGAACACTGAAGCTTTCTTT	CASSLDRGGNTEAFF
TRBD1	TRBV6-5	TRBJ1-1	-	TGTGCCAGCAGAGGCGGGACAGAAAAGAACACTGAAGCTTTCTTT	CASRGGTEKNTEAFF
TRBD1	TRBV18	TRBJ2-1	-	TGTGCCAGCTCACCGGGGCAGGGGGTTTACAATGAGCAGTTCTTC	CASSPGQGVYNEQFF
-	TRBV5-1	TRBJ1-3	-	TGCGCCAGCAGTCACTCGGGGAGCTCTGGAAACACCATATATTTT	CASSHSGSSGNTIYF
-	TRBV6-5	TRBJ1-1	-	TGTGCCAGCAGTTTGTTTTGGGGGATGAACACTGAAGCTTTCTTT	CASSLFWGMNTEAFF
TRBD1	TRBV5-1	TRBJ1-2	-	TGCGCCAGCAGCGTACATCCAGGGGGGTTCGACTATGGCTACACCTTC	CASSVHPGGFDYGYTF
TRBD1	TRBV10-3	TRBJ1-2	few	TGTGCCACCACGACAGGGTATGATGGCTACACCTTC	CATTTGYDGYTF
-	TRBV19	TRBJ2-1	few	TGTGCCAGTAGTATAGATCAGGGGAGGGTGAATGAGCAGTTCTTC	CASSIDQGRVNEQFF
-	TRBV5-1	TRBJ2-5	-	TGCGCCAGCAGCTTACAAGACGGGTCCAGGACCCAGTACTTC	CASSLQDGSRTQYF
-	TRBV6-5	TRBJ1-1	-	TGTGCCAGCACCTCACAGGGTAACACTGAAGCTTTCTTT	CASTSQGNTEAFF
-	TRBV14	TRBJ2-3	few	TGTGCCAGCAGCCAAGAATTGACAGATACGCAGTATTTT	CASSQELTDTQYF
TRBD1	TRBV5-1	TRBJ1-3	few	TGCGCCAGCAGCTTGGAAGGGGGCCCTGGAAACACCATATATTTT	CASSLEGGPGNTIYF
-	TRBV4-3	TRBJ1-6	-	TGCGCCAGCAGCCAAGATCCGCCGGGGTTTAATCATTCACCCCTCCACTTT	CASSQDPPGFNHSPLHF
TRBD1	TRBV6-6	TRBJ2-1	-	TGTGCCAGCAGTCTTACCGGGACAGGGTACAATGAGCAGTTCTTC	CASSLTGTGYNEQFF
-	TRBV2	TRBJ1-6	few	TGTGCCAGTGGCGGGGCTCGGGGTGATAATTCACCCCTCCACTTT	CASGGARGDNSPLHF
TRBD1	TRBV6-5	TRBJ1-2	-	TGTGCCAGCAGTTACCTCGGGACAGGGGGCTACGGCTACACCTTC	CASSYLGTGGYGYTF
-	TRBV28	TRBJ1-2	-	TGTGCCAGCAGTACTCATGCTGGCTACACCTTC	CASSTHAGYTF
-	TRBV4-3	TRBJ2-7	-	TGCGCCAGCAGCCAAGATCGAGGTAGCCACGAGCAGTACTTC	CASSQDRGSHEQYF
TRBD1	TRBV13	TRBJ1-2	-	TGTGCCAGCAGGGGAATGGGACAGGCTAATGGCTACACCTTC	CASRGMGQANGYTF
-	TRBV28	TRBJ2-3	few	TGTGCCAGCAAAGGCGGGAAAGCGACAGATACGCAGTATTTT	CASKGGKATDTQYF
-	TRBV5-4	TRBJ2-2	-	TGTGCCAGCAGCCCGAAGGTTCACGGGGAGCTGTTTTTT	CASSPKVHGELFF
-	TRBV7-9	TRBJ2-5	-	TGTGCCAGCAGCCCGGGGCGCGCGGGAGAGACCCAGTACTTC	CASSPGRAGETQYF
-	TRBV6-1	TRBJ2-2	-	TGTGCCAGCAGTGATGTCCGGCTACACTCCACCGGGGAGCTGTTTTTT	CASSDVRLHSTGELFF
TRBD2	TRBV14	TRBJ2-3	-	TGTGCCAGCAGCCAAGTGCAACTAGCGGATACCACAGATACGCAGTATTTT	CASSQVQLADTTDTQYF
TRBD1	TRBV18	TRBJ1-1	-	TGTGCCAGCTCATCGACAGGGGAAAACACTGAAGCTTTCTTT	CASSSTGENTEAFF
-	TRBV29-1	TRBJ1-3	many	TGCAGCGTTGAAGAAATCGGTCGCTCTGGAAACACCATATATTTT	CSVEEIGRSGNTIYF
-	TRBV28	TRBJ1-1	-	TGTGCCAGCAGTTTACGGCAGGGGACGAACACTGAAGCTTTCTTT	CASSLRQGTNTEAFF
-	TRBV6-5	TRBJ2-1	-	TGTGGGTGCGGTACCTACAATGAGCAGTTCTTC	CGCGTYNEQFF
TRBD2	TRBV7-2	TRBJ2-7	few	TGTGCCAGCAGCTTAACTCTGTCTAGCGGCGAGCAGTACTTC	CASSLTLSSGEQYF
-	TRBV9	TRBJ2-5	-	TGTGCCAGCAGCGTAGGATGGACCCAAGAGACCCAGTACTTC	CASSVGWTQETQYF
-	TRBV5-4	TRBJ2-1	-	TGTGCCAGCAGCTTGGGTCCCAGCGGAGGTCCCTCCTACAATGAGCAGTTCTTC	CASSLGPSGGPSYNEQFF
TRBD2	TRBV5-4	TRBJ2-5	-	TGTGCCAGCAGCCTTAGCGGGGGGGCCCAAGAGACCCAGTACTTC	CASSLSGGAQETQYF
-	TRBV7-9	TRBJ1-5	-	TGTGCCAGCAGCTTAGGAGAGGGGGTCAATCAGCCCCAGCATTTT	CASSLGEGVNQPQHF
-	TRBV30	TRBJ2-7	-	TGTGCCTGGAGTGGGGGGCGCTGGCCAGGCGAGCAGTACTTC	CAWSGGRWPGEQYF
TRBD1	TRBV5-4	TRBJ2-7	few	TGTGCCAGCAACAACCTCCCGGGACAGTACAACTACGAGCAGTACTTC	CASNNLPGQYNYEQYF